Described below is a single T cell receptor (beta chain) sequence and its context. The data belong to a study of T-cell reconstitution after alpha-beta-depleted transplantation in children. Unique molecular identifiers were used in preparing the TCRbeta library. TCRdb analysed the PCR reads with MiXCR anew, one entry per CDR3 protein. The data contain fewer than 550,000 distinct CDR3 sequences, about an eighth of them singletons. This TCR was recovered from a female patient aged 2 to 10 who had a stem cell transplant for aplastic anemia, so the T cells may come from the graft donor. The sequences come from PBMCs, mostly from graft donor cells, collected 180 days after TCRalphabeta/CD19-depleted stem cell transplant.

Here the CDR3 reads CASSRSRGSHEQYF. The CDR3 DNA is TGTGCCAGCAGCCGCAGCAGGGGATCACACGAGCAGTACTTC. The chain is built from TRBV28 and TRBJ2-7; weak D call: TRBD1 (6 bases). Germline V CDR1 and CDR2: MDHEN, SYDVKM. The germline V and J ends were trimmed by 6 bases and 5 bases, with 17 bases remaining between them. The CDR3 runs to 14 residues.